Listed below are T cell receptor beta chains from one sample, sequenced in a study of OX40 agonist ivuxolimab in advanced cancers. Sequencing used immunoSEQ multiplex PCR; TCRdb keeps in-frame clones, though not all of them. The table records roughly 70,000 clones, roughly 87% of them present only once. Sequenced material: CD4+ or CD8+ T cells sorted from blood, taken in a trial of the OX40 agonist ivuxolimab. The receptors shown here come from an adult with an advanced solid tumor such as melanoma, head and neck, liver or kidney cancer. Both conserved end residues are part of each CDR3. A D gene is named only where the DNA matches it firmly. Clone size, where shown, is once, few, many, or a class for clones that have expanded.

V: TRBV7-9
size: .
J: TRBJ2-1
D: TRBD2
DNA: TGTGCCAGCAGCCGGACTAGCGGCAACAATGAGCAGTTCTTC
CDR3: CASSRTSGNNEQFF

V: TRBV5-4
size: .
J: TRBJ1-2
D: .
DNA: TGTGCCAGCAGCTTATGGGGTACTCGTGGCTACACCTTC
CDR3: CASSLWGTRGYTF

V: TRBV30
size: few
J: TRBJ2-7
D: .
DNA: TGTGCCTGGAGTGTCGGCGGGACCAAAGGACGGCAGTACTTC
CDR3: CAWSVGGTKGRQYF

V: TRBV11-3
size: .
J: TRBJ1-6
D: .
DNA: TGTGCCAGCAGCTTAGGCAGGGGTGATTCACCCCTCCACTTT
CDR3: CASSLGRGDSPLHF

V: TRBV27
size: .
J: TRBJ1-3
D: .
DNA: TGTGCCAGCAGTTTACAGTTCGGAAACACCATATATTTT
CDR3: CASSLQFGNTIYF

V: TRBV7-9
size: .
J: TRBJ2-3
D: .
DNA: TGTGCCAGCAGCCAAGAGGGGTTTCAAGATACGCAGTATTTT
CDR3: CASSQEGFQDTQYF

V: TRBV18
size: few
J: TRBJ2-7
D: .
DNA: TGTGCCAGCTCCGGCGCCTACGAGCAGTACTTC
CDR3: CASSGAYEQYF

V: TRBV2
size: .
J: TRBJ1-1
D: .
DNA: TGTGCCAGCAGTGATGGCGGGACGGGCAACACTGAAGCTTTCTTT
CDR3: CASSDGGTGNTEAFF

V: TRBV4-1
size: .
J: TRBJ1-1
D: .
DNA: TGCGCCAGCAGCCAAGATCTACAGGACACTGAAGCTTTCTTT
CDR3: CASSQDLQDTEAFF

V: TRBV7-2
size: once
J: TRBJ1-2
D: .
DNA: TGTGCCAGCAGCTTATATAGGGATGCTAACTATGGCTACACCTTC
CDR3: CASSLYRDANYGYTF

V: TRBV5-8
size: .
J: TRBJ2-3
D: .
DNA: TGTGCCAGCAGCAACGGACGGTTTAGCACAGATACGCAGTATTTT
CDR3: CASSNGRFSTDTQYF

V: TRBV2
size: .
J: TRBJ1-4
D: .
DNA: TGTGCCAGCAGTGAAGGTGGTGGGGGTCACGAAAAACTGTTTTTT
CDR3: CASSEGGGGHEKLFF

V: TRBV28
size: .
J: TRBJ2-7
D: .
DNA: TGTGCCAGCAGGGAGCAAGGGGCTTCGAACGAGCAGTACTTC
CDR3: CASREQGASNEQYF

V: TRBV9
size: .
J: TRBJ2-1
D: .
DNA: TGTGCCAGCAGCGTAAGGTGGGAGGGGGGAAATGAGCAGTTCTTC
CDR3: CASSVRWEGGNEQFF

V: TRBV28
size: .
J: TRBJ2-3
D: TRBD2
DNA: TGTGCCAGCAGCCTAGCGGGAGGTGGCACAGATACGCAGTATTTT
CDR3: CASSLAGGGTDTQYF

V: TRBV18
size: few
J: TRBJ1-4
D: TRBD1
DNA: TGTGCCAGCTCAGGACAGGGGGAAAAACTGTTTTTT
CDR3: CASSGQGEKLFF

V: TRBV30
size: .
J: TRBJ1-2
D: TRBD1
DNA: TGTGCCTGGAACCGGGACAGGGACTATGGCTACACCTTC
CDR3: CAWNRDRDYGYTF

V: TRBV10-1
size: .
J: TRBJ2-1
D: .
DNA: TGCGCCAGCAGTGAAACGGGACGCAATACAAATGAGCAGTTCTTC
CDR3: CASSETGRNTNEQFF

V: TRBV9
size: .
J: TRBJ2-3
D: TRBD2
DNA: TGTGCCAGCAGCGTCAGTCTGGGACTAGGATTGGGAGATACGCAGTATTTT
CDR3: CASSVSLGLGLGDTQYF

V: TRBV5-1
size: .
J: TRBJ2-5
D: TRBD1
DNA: TGCGCCAGCAGCTGGGCACCGACAGGGGCGCAGGAGACCCAGTACTTC
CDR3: CASSWAPTGAQETQYF

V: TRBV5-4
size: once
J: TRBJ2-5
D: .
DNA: TGTGCCAGCAGGGGGGAGACTAGGCTCCAAGAGACCCAGTACTTC
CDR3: CASRGETRLQETQYF

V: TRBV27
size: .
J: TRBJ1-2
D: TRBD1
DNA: TGTGCCAGCAGCCCGGGCGGGGACAGGGAGAACTATGGCTACACCTTC
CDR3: CASSPGGDRENYGYTF

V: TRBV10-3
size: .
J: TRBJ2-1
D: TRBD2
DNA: TGTGCCACCCGGACTAGCGAAAGGGGTGAGCAGTTCTTC
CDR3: CATRTSERGEQFF

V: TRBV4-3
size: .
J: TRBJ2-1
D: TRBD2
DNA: TGCGCCAGCAGCCAAGGTAGCGGGAGGAACGGCGAGCAGTTCTTC
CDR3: CASSQGSGRNGEQFF

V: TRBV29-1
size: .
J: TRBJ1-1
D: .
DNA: TGCAGCGTTGAGGGGGCGGGCACTGAAGCTTTCTTT
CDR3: CSVEGAGTEAFF

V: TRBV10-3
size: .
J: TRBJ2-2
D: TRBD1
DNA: TGTGCCATCAGGGGGACAGGGGAGAGCACCGGGGAGCTGTTTTTT
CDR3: CAIRGTGESTGELFF

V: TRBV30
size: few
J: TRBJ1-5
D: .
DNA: TGTGCCTGGAGTGGCCAGTACGGTGGCCGGCCCCAGCATTTT
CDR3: CAWSGQYGGRPQHF

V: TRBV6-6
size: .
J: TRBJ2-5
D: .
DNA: TGTGCCAGCAGTTACTCCCCATTGGGGACCCAGTACTTC
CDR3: CASSYSPLGTQYF

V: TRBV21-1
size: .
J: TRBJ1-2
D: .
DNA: TGTGCCAGCAGCAAAATCAGGGGTAGGCATGGCTACACCTTC
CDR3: CASSKIRGRHGYTF

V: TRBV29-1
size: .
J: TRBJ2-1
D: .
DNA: TGCAGCGTTGAACCTGTCTACAATGAGCAGTTCTTC
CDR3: CSVEPVYNEQFF

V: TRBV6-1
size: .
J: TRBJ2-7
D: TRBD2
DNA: TGTGCCAGCAGTATGACTAGCGGGGCTTACGAGCAGTACTTC
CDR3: CASSMTSGAYEQYF

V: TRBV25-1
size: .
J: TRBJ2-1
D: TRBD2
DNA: TGTGCCAGCAGTGGCCCCGGGACTAGCCCTTACAATGAGCAGTTCTTC
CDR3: CASSGPGTSPYNEQFF

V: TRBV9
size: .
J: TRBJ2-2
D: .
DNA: TGTGCCAGCAGCGTAGGTCTCGTCACAGGGTGGAACACCGGGGAGCTGTTTTTT
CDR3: CASSVGLVTGWNTGELFF

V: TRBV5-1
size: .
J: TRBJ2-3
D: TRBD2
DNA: TGCGCCAGCAGCTTGGCCAAGTCTAGCGGTGCAGATACGCAGTATTTT
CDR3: CASSLAKSSGADTQYF

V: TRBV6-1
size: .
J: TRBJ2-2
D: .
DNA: TGTGCCGGGAGGGACAGGACGAACACCGGGGAGCTGTTTTTT
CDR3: CAGRDRTNTGELFF

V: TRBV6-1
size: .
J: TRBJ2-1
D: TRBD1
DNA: TGTGCCAGCAGAGAGGCGGGACAGGGGAACAATGAGCAGTTCTTC
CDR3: CASREAGQGNNEQFF

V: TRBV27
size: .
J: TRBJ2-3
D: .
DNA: TGTGCCAGCAGAAACGGAGCGGAGGATACGCAGTATTTT
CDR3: CASRNGAEDTQYF

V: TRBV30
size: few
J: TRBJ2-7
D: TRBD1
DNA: TGTGCCTGGCGAGGACAGGGGGCTTACTACGAGCAGTACTTC
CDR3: CAWRGQGAYYEQYF

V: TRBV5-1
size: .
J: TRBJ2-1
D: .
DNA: TGCGCCAGCAGCTTGGAATTCAATGAGCAGTTCTTC
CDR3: CASSLEFNEQFF

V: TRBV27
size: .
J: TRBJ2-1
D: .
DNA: TGTGCCAGCAGTTACCGGGACTGGGGCCCCAATGAGCAGTTCTTC
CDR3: CASSYRDWGPNEQFF

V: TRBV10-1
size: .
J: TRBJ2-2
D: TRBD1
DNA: TGCGCCAGCAGTTCCCGACAGGGGGAAGAAGGGCTGTTTTTT
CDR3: CASSSRQGEEGLFF

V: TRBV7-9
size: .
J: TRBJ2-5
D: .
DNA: TGTGCCAGCAGCTTAATTCCGCAGGGCCAAGAGACCCAGTACTTC
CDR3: CASSLIPQGQETQYF

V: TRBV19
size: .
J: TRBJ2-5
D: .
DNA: TGTGCCAGTAGTTCGGCGGACCAAGAGACCCAGTACTTC
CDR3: CASSSADQETQYF

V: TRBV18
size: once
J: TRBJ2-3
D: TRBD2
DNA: TGTGCCAGCTCACCACCTGGACTAGCGGGAGGGGATACGCAGTATTTT
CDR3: CASSPPGLAGGDTQYF

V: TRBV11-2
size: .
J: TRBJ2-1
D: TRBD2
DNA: TGTGCCAGCAGCTCGGCCCCGGGACTAGCTATTAGTGAGCAGTTCTTC
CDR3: CASSSAPGLAISEQFF

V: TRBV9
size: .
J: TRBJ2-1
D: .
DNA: TGTGCCAGCAGCGAGCCGGCCAACAATGAGCAGTTCTTC
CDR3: CASSEPANNEQFF

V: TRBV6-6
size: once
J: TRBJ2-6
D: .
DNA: TGTGCCAGCAGTTACCCAGTCAAGGATGGGGCCAACGTCCTGACTTTC
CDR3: CASSYPVKDGANVLTF

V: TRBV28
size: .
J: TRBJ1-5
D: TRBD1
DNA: TGTGCCAGCTGGGGAAAACAGGGGTCCAATCAGCCCCAGCATTTT
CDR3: CASWGKQGSNQPQHF

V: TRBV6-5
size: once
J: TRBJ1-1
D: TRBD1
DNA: TGTGCCAGCAGCAGAGCCGGGACAGGGGGCTCGGCTTTCTTT
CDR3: CASSRAGTGGSAFF

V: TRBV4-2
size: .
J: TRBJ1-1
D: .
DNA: TGTGCCAGCAGCCCAGGGACATTCCCTGAAGCTTTCTTT
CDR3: CASSPGTFPEAFF

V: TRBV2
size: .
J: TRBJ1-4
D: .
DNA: TGTGCCAGCAGTGTAGGGAGGGGAGGTAGCGAAAAACTGTTTTTT
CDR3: CASSVGRGGSEKLFF

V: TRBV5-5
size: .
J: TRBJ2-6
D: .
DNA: TGTGCCAGCATGAGGGTCGGGGCCAACGTCCTGACTTTC
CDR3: CASMRVGANVLTF

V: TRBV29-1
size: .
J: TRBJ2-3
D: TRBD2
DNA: TGCAGCGTTGAACTAGCGGGAGGGTTGAAGGTAGATACGCAGTATTTT
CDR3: CSVELAGGLKVDTQYF

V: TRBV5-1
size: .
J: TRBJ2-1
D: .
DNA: TGCGCCAGCAGCTTGGAACAGGGTTCCTACAATGAGCAGTTCTTC
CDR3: CASSLEQGSYNEQFF

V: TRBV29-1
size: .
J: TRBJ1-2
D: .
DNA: TGCAGCGTCCTAGTTAATTATGGCTACACCTTC
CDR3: CSVLVNYGYTF